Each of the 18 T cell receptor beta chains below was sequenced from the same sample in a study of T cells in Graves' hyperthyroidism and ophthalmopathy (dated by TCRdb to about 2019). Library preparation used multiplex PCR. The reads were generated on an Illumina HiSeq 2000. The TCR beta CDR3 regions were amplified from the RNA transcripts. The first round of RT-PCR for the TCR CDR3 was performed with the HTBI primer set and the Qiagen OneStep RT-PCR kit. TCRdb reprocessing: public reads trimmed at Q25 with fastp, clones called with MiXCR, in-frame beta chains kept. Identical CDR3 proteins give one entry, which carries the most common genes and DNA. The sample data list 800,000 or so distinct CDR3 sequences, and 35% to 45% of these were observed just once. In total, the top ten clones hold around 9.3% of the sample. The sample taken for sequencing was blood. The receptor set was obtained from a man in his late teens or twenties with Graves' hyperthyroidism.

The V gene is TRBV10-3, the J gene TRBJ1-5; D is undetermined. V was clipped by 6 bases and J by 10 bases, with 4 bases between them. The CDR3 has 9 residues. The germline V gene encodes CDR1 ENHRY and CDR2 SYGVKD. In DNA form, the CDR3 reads TGTGCCATCAGCACACCCCAGCATTTT. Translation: CAISTPQHF.

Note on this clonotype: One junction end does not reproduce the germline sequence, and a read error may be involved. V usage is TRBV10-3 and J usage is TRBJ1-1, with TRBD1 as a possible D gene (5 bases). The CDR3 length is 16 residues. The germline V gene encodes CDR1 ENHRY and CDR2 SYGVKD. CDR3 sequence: CASSYGTGTGNTEAFF. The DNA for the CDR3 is TGTGCCAGCAGTTACGGTACAGGAACGGGAAACACTGAAGCTTTCTTT.

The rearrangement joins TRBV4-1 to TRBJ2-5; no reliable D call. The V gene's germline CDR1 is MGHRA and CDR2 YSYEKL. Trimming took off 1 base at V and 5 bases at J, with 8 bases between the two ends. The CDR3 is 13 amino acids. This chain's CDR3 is CASSQAWSETQYF. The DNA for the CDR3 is TGCGCCAGCAGCCAAGCATGGAGCGAGACCCAGTACTTC.

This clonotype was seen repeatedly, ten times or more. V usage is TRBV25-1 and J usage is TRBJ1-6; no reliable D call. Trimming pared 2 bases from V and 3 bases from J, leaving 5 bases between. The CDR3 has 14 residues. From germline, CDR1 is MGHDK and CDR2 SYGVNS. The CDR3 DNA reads TGTGCCAGCAGTGAACCCAGCTATAATTCACCCCTCCACTTT. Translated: CASSEPSYNSPLHF. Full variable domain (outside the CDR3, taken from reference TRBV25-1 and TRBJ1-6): EADIYQTPRYLVIGTGKKITLECSQTMGHDKMYWYQQDPGMELHLIHYSYGVNSTEKGDLSSESTVSRIRTEHFPLTLESARPSHTSQYLCASSEPSYNSPLHFGNGTRLTVT.

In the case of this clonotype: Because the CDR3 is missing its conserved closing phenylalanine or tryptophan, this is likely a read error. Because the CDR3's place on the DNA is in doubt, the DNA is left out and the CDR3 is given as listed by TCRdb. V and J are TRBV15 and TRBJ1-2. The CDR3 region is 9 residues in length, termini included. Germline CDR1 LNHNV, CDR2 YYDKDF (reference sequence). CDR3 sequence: CATSTLSGS.

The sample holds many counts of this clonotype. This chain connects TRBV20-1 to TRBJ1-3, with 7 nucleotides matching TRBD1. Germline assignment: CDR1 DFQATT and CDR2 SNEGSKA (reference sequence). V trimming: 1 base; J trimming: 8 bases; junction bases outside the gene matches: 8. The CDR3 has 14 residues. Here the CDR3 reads CSARVQGHVDTIYF. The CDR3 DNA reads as TGCAGTGCTAGAGTACAGGGGCACGTTGACACCATATATTTT.

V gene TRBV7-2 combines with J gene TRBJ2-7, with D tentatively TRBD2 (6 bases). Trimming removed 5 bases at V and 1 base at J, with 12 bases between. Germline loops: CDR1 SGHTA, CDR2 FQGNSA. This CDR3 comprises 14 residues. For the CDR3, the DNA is TGTGCCAGCAGCCGTGGAGGGGATTCCTACGAGCAGTACTTC. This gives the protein CASSRGGDSYEQYF.

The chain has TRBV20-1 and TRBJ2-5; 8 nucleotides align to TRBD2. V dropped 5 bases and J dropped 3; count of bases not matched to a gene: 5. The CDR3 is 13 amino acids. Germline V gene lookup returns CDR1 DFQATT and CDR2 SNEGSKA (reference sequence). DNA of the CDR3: TGCAGTGCTGTGGGACTAGGGGAAGAGACCCAGTACTTC. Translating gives CSAVGLGEETQYF.

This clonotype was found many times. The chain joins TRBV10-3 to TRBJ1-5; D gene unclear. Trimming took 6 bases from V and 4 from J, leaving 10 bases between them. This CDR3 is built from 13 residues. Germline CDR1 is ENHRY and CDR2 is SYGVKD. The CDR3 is CAISKTENQPQHF. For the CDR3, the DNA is TGTGCCATCAGCAAGACCGAGAATCAGCCCCAGCATTTT.

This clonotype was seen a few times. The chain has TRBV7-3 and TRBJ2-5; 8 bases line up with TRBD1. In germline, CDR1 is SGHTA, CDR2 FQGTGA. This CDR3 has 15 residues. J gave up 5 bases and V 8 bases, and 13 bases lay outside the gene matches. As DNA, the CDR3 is TGTGCCAGCGGCCCCCAGGGGGCTAGGGGGGAGACCCAGTACTTC. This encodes CASGPQGARGETQYF.

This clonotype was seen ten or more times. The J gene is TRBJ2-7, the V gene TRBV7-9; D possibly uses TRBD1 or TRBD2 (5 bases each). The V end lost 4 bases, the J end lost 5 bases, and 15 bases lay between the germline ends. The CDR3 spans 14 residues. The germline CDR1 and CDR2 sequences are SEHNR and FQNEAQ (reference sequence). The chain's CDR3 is CASSSSGRDDEQYF. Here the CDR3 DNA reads TGTGCCAGCAGCTCCTCTGGCCGGGACGACGAGCAGTACTTC.

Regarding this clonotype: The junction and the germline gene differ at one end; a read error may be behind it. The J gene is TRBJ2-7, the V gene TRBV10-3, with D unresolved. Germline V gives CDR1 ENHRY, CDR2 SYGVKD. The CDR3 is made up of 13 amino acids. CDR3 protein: CASSPTISYEQYF. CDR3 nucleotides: TGTGCCAGCAGTCCCACGATTTCCTACGAGCAGTACTTC.

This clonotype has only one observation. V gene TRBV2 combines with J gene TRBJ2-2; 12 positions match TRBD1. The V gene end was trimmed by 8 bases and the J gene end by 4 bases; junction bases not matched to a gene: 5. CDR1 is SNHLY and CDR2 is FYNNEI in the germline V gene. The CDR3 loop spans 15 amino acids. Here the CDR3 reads CASGGTGGGTGELFF. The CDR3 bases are TGTGCCAGCGGCGGGACAGGGGGCGGCACCGGGGAGCTGTTTTTT.

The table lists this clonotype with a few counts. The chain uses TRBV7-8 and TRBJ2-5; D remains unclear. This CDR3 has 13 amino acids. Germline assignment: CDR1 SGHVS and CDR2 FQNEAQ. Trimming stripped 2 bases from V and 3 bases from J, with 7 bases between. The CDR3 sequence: CASSLKMKETQYF. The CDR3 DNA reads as TGTGCCAGCAGCTTAAAGATGAAAGAGACCCAGTACTTC.

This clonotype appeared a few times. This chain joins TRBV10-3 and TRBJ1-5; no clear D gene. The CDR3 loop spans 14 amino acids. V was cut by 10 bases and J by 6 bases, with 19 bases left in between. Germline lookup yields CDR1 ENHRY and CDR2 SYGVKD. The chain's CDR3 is CASSPPGSVQPQHF. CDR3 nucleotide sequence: TGTGCCAGCAGCCCCCCGGGGTCCGTTCAGCCCCAGCATTTT.

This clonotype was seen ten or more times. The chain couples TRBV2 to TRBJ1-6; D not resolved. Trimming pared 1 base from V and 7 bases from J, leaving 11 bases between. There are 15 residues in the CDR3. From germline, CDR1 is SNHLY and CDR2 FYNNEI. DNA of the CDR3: TGTGCCAGCAGTGAAGGGCTCCTTCACAATTCACCCCTCCACTTT. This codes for CASSEGLLHNSPLHF.

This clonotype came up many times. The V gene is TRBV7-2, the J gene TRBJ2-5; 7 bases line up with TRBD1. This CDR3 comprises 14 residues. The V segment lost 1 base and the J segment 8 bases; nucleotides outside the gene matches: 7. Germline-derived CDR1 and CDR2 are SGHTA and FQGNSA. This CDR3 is CASSLDRTGPTQYF. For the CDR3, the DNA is TGTGCCAGCAGCTTAGATCGGACAGGCCCTACCCAGTACTTC.

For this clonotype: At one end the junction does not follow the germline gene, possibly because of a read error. CDR3 DNA: TGCGCCAGCAGCCAAGCGGGTATACCCCTCCACTTT. Protein: CASSQAGIPLHF. The chain carries TRBV7-9 and TRBJ1-6; no firm D call. Looked up from germline, CDR1 is SEHNR and CDR2 is FQNEAQ (reference sequence). There are 12 residues in the CDR3.